This entry lists 9 T cell receptor beta chains sequenced from one sample in a study of blood T cell repertoires in COVID-19. Sequenced by immunoSEQ multiplex PCR; TCRdb stores in-frame clones only, minus some. The sample has approximately 130,000 clones, about 88% seen once. Material: peripheral blood. These receptors were obtained from a human donor in a cohort sampled during active COVID-19.

This clone was counted only a few times. The chain combines TRBV28 with TRBJ2-7, with D possibly matching TRBD1 (5 bases). This CDR3 has 15 residues. Trimming removed 2 bases from V and 2 bases from J, with 13 bases in between. Germline values: CDR1 MDHEN, CDR2 SYDVKM. CDR3 region: CASSLKPTATYEQYF. The CDR3 nucleotides read TGTGCCAGCAGTTTAAAACCGACAGCGACCTACGAGCAGTACTTC.

The V and J genes are TRBV6-4 and TRBJ2-3; D uncertain. The germline gives CDR1 MRHNA, CDR2 SNTAGT. V lost 0 bases, J lost 0 bases, and 7 bases lay in between. There are 15 residues in the CDR3. In DNA, the CDR3 is TGTGCCAGCAGTGACTCTGCGACTAGCACAGATACGCAGTATTTT. This gives the protein CASSDSATSTDTQYF.

V usage is TRBV16 and J usage is TRBJ1-5; D is ambiguous. V lost 0 bases, J lost 3 bases, and 12 bases lay in between. The CDR3 spans 16 residues. Germline V gene data show CDR1 as KGHSY and CDR2 as FQNENV. CDR3 amino acids: CASSQSFAGPNQPQHF. DNA for the CDR3: TGTGCCAGCAGCCAATCATTTGCAGGTCCCAATCAGCCCCAGCATTTT.

The chain has TRBV7-2 and TRBJ2-1, with TRBD1 matching over 8 bases. J lost 0 bases, V lost 5 bases, and 3 bases had no gene match. CDR3 length: 15 amino acids. CDR1 SGHTA and CDR2 FQGNSA come from the germline V gene. Here the CDR3 DNA reads TGTGCCAGCAGCCCTCAGGGGGCCTCCTACAATGAGCAGTTCTTC. As protein: CASSPQGASYNEQFF.

The J gene is TRBJ2-1, the V gene TRBV27; TRBD2 might be the D (5 bases). V was pared by 2 bases and J by 0 bases, with 8 bases between. In germline, CDR1 is MNHEY, CDR2 SMNVEV (reference sequence). This CDR3 contains 15 residues. The chain's CDR3 is CASSLMGSSYNEQFF. The CDR3 region has the DNA TGTGCCAGCAGTTTAATGGGGAGCTCCTACAATGAGCAGTTCTTC.

The chain recombines TRBV6-2 or TRBV6-3 with TRBJ2-5, with 12 bases fitting TRBD2. CDR1 is MNHEY, CDR2 SVGEGT, per germline. The V and J ends lost 0 bases and 0 bases, in that order; junction bases with no gene match: 5. The CDR3 consists of 18 residues. The CDR3 loop is CASSYSLRTSGDQETQYF. The CDR3 DNA sequence: TGTGCCAGCAGTTACTCGCTACGGACTAGCGGGGACCAAGAGACCCAGTACTTC.

The chain uses TRBV18 and TRBJ2-3, with TRBD2 matching over 12 bases. The germline V gene has CDR1 KGHSH and CDR2 LQKENI. Unmatched junction bases numbered 6, after V lost 3 bases and J lost 5 bases. This CDR3 comprises 16 residues. CDR3 DNA: TGTGCCAGCTCACCCCCTAGCGGGGGGGCCAGAGATACGCAGTATTTT. The encoded protein is CASSPPSGGARDTQYF.

This chain joins TRBV6-6 and TRBJ2-5; 12 nucleotides align to TRBD2. This CDR3 spans 15 amino acids. The V and J ends lost 8 bases and 5 bases, in that order; junction bases with no gene match: 9. The germline V gene has CDR1 MNHNY and CDR2 SVGAGI (reference sequence). The chain's CDR3 is CASVPSGTSGETQYF. The DNA for the CDR3 is TGTGCCAGCGTTCCCTCCGGGACTAGCGGGGAGACCCAGTACTTC.

V usage is TRBV19 and J usage is TRBJ1-5, with D perhaps matching TRBD1 (6 bases). The V and J ends lost 1 base and 3 bases respectively, with 13 bases between them. Germline V CDR1 and CDR2: LNHDA, SQIVND (reference sequence). The CDR3 extends over 16 amino acids. CDR3 loop: CASSIAPNRVNQPQHF. CDR3 in DNA: TGTGCCAGTAGTATAGCCCCCAACAGGGTCAATCAGCCCCAGCATTTT.